These 2 T cell receptor beta chains share one sample of origin, sequenced in a study of blood T cells in healthy people across ages. Combining a sample-barcoded 5' primer with a J-beta primer mix, a second PCR ran for 7 to 11 cycles. MiXCR, run by TCRdb on the 5' RACE reads, gives a single entry per CDR3 protein. Among more than 1,000,000 distinct CDR3 sequences listed, approximately 25% were seen once. This sample was shared with a second study, whose subject was T cells of mothers and their children.

The sequenced sample was blood. The receptors shown here come from a girl aged 2 to 9 in good health.

The V call is TRBV7-3, the J call TRBJ2-1; D may be TRBD2 (5 bases). Germline V CDR1 and CDR2: SGHTA, FQGTGA. Trimming removed 5 bases from V and 3 bases from J, with 17 bases in between. This CDR3 has 16 amino acids. The CDR3 DNA sequence: TGTGCCAGCAGCCCGGAGGTGGGAGTCGTCTACAATGAGCAGTTCTTC. Its translation is CASSPEVGVVYNEQFF.

There are a few counts of this clonotype. V gene TRBV6-5 combines with J gene TRBJ2-1; D remains ambiguous. The CDR3 loop spans 16 amino acids. Trimming pared 5 bases from V and 0 bases from J, leaving 14 bases between. Germline-derived CDR1 and CDR2 are MNHEY and SVGAGI. CDR3 loop: CASSPAGEFSYNEQFF. CDR3 nucleotides: TGTGCCAGCAGTCCCGCTGGGGAATTCTCCTACAATGAGCAGTTCTTC.